This entry concerns a single T cell receptor (beta chain). Its antigen remains unidentified. The sample comes from a study of cytomegalovirus exposure and HLA in healthy donors. Profiled with immunoSEQ multiplex PCR; TCRdb holds only in-frame clones, not every one. This sample has some 170,000 clones, with approximately 86% found just once. Study observations and caveats: First-cohort TCR clusters were later found to tend to co-occur in the 120 or so validation repertoires.

This receptor was obtained from a woman aged 18 to 35 in good health and CMV-seronegative. The specimen sequenced was PBMCs.

CDR3 sequence reads: CASSYRRMNTEAFF. The CDR3 nucleotides are TGTGCCAGCAGTTACAGGCGCATGAACACTGAAGCTTTCTTT. J is TRBJ1-1 and V is TRBV27; perhaps TRBD1 as D (5 bases). Trimming shortened V by 4 bases and J by 0 bases, and 9 bases separated the two germline ends. Per the germline V gene, CDR1 is MNHEY and CDR2 is SMNVEV (reference sequence). This CDR3 has 14 residues.